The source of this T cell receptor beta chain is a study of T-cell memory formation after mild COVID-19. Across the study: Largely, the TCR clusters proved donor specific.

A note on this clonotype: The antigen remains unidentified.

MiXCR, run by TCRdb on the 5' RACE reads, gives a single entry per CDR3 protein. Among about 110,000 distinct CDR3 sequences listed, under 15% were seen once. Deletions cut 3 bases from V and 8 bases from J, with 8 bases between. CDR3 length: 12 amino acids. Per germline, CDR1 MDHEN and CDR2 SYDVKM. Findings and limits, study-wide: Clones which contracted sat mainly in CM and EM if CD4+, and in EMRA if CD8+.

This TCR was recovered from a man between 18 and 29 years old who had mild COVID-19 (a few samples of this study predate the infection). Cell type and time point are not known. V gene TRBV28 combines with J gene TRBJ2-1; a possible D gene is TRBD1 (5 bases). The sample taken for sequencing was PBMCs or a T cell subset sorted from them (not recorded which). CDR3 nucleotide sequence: TGTGCCAGCAGTTTTAAGGGGTATGAGCAGTTCTTC. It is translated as CASSFKGYEQFF.